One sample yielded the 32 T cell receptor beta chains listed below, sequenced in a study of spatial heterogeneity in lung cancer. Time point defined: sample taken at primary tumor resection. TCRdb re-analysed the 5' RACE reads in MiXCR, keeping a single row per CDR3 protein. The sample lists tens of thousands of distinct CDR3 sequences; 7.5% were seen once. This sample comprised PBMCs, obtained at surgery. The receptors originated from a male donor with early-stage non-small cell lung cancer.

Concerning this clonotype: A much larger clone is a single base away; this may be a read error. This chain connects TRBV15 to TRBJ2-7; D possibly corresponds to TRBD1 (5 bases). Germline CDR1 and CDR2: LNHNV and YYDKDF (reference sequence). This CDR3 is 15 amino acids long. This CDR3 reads CVTSRDWGSSSEQYF. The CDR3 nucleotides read TGTGTCACCAGCAGAGATTGGGGCAGTTCCTCCGAGCAGTACTTC.

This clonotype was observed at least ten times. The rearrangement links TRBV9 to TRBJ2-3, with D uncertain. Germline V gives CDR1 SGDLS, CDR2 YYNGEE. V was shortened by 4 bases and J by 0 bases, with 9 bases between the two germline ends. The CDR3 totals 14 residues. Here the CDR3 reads CASSPQPSTDTQYF. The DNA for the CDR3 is TGTGCCAGCAGCCCCCAGCCTAGCACAGATACGCAGTATTTT.

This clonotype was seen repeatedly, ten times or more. The CDR3 DNA reads as TGTGCCAGCAGCACAAGGACAGGGGGGAGGTTGAATGAGCAGTTCTTC. Protein sequence: CASSTRTGGRLNEQFF. V gene TRBV7-9 combines with J gene TRBJ2-1, with 10 positions matching TRBD1. The germline V gene has CDR1 SEHNR and CDR2 FQNEAQ (reference sequence). The CDR3 runs 16 residues. V lost 5 bases and J lost 7; bases outside the gene matches: 11.

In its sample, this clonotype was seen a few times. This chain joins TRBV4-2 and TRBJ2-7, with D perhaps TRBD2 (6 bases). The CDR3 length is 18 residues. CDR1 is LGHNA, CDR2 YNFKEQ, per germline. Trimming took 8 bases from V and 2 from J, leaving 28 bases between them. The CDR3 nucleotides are TGTGCCAGCGCCGGGGGTCCAACAACCCGGGACGGAGCCTACGAGCAGTACTTC. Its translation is CASAGGPTTRDGAYEQYF.

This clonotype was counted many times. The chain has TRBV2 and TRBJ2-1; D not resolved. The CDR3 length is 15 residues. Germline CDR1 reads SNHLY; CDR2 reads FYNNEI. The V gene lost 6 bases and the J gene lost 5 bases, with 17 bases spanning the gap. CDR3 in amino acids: CASSHLNFGNNEQFF. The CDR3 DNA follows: TGTGCCAGCAGCCACCTAAACTTCGGAAACAATGAGCAGTTCTTC.

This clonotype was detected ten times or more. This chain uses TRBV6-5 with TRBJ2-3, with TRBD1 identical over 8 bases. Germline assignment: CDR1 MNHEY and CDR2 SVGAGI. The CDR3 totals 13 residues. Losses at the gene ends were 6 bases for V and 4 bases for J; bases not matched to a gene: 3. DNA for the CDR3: TGTGCCAGCAGGGCAGGGGGCGCAGATACGCAGTATTTT. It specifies CASRAGGADTQYF.

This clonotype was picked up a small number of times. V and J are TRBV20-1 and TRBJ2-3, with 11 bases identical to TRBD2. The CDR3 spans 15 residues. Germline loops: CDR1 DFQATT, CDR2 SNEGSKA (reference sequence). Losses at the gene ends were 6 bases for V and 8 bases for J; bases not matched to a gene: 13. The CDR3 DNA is TGCAGTGCGCCTACTAGCGGGAGTTTTTCGGCTACGCAGTATTTT. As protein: CSAPTSGSFSATQYF.

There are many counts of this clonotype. The CDR3 protein is CASSPTTGGETQYF. The CDR3 DNA follows: TGTGCCAGCAGCCCAACGACCGGGGGGGAGACCCAGTACTTC. This sequence joins TRBV11-2 and TRBJ2-5, with 7 bases lining up with TRBD2. CDR3 length equals 14 residues. Trimming cost V 5 bases and J 5 bases; bases outside gene matches: 8. CDR1 and CDR2 from the germline V gene are SGHAT and FQNNGV. The variable domain in full, completed from reference TRBV11-2 and TRBJ2-5, reads EAGVAQSPRYKIIEKRQSVAFWCNPISGHATLYWYQQILGQGPKLLIQFQNNGVVDDSQLPKDRFSAERLKGVDSTLKIQPAKLEDSAVYLCASSPTTGGETQYFGPGTRLLVL.

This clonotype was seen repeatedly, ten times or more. CDR3 sequence (DNA): TGCAGTGCTCCTTTTGGGACTCAAAATACGCAGTATTTT. Protein sequence: CSAPFGTQNTQYF. The chain employs TRBV20-1 and TRBJ2-3, with D possibly being TRBD2 (6 bases). In germline, CDR1 is DFQATT, CDR2 SNEGSKA (reference sequence). V lost 5 bases, J lost 7 bases, and 16 bases lay in between. The CDR3 covers 13 residues.

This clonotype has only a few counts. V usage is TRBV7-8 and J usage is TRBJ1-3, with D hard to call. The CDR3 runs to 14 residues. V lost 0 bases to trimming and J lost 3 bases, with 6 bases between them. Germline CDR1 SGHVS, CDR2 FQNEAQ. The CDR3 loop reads CASSLAGFGNTIYF. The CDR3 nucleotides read TGTGCCAGCAGCTTAGCGGGGTTTGGAAACACCATATATTTT.

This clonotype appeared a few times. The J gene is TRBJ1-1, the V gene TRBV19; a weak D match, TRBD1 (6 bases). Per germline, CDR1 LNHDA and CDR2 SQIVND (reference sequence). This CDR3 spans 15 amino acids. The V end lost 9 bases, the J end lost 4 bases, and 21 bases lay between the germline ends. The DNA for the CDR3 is TGTGCCAGCACACCTCAGGGGTATGGTACCACTGAAGCTTTCTTT. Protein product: CASTPQGYGTTEAFF.

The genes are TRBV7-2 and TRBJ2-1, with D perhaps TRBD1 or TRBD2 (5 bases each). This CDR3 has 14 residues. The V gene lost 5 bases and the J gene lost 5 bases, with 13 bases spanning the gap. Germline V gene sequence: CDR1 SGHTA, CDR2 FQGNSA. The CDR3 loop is CASSRRDENNEQFF. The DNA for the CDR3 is TGTGCCAGCAGCCGCCGGGACGAGAACAATGAGCAGTTCTTC.

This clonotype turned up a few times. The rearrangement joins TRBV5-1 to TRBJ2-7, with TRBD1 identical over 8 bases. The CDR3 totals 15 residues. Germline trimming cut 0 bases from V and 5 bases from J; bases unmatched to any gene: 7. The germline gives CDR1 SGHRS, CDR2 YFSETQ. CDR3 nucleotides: TGCGCCAGCAGCTTGGCTCGGACAGGGCAAGACGAGCAGTACTTC. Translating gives CASSLARTGQDEQYF.

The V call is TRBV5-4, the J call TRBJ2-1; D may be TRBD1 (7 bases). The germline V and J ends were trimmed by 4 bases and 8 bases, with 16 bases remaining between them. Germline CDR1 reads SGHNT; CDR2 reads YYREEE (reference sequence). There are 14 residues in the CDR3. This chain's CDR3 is CASSGGGHRDEQFF. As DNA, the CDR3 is TGTGCCAGCAGCGGAGGGGGCCACAGAGATGAGCAGTTCTTC. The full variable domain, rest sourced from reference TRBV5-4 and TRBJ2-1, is ETGVTQSPTHLIKTRGQQVTLRCSSQSGHNTVSWYQQALGQGPQFIFQYYREEENGRGNFPPRFSGLQFPNYSSELNVNALELDDSALYLCASSGGGHRDEQFFGPGTRLTVL.

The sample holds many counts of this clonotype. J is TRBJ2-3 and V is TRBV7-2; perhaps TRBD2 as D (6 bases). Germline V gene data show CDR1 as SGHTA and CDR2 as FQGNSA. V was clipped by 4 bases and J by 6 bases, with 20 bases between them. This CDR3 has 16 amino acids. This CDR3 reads CASSSGGASPRDTQYF. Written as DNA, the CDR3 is TGTGCCAGCAGCTCGGGCGGGGCTAGCCCCCGGGATACGCAGTATTTT.

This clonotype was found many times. CDR3 residues: CASSTNFGVRWGVCGPQHF. The CDR3 nucleotides read TGTGCCAGCAGCACAAATTTTGGAGTCAGATGGGGGGTTTGCGGGCCCCAGCATTTT. This sequence joins TRBV7-3 and TRBJ1-5; weak D call: TRBD1 (5 bases). Germline V lookup: CDR1 SGHTA, CDR2 FQGTGA. The length of the CDR3 is 19 residues. V was cut by 5 bases and J by 9 bases, with 32 bases left in between.

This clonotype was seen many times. DNA of the CDR3: TGCAGTGCTTCTTCGGACAGGGGAGTCGAAGCTTTCTTT. Its protein product is CSASSDRGVEAFF. V is TRBV20-1 and J is TRBJ1-1, with 9 positions matching TRBD1. The length of the CDR3 is 13 residues. Trimming took 5 bases from V and 8 from J; bases not matched to a gene: 9. CDR1 is DFQATT, CDR2 SNEGSKA, per germline (reference sequence).

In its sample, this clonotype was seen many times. The CDR3 is CATSDPAGQGGETQYF. The CDR3 region has the DNA TGTGCCACCAGTGACCCCGCGGGACAGGGGGGAGAGACCCAGTACTTC. This chain joins TRBV24-1 and TRBJ2-5; 11 bases agree with TRBD1. The CDR3 runs 16 residues. Losses at the gene ends were 4 bases for V and 4 bases for J; bases not matched to a gene: 7. CDR1 is KGHDR and CDR2 is SFDVKD in the germline V gene.

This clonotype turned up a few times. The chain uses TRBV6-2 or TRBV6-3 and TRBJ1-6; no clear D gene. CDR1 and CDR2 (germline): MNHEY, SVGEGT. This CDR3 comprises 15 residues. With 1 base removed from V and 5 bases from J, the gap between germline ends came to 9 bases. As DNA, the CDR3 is TGTGCCAGCAGTTACTTCGGCAGAAATAATTCACCCCTCCACTTT. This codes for CASSYFGRNNSPLHF.

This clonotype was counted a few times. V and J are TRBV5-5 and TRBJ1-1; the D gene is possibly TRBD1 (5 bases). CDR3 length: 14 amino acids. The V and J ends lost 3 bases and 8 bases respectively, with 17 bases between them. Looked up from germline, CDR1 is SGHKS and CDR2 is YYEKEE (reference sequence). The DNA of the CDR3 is TGTGCCAGCAGCTGGGGCAGCTCCCGAGGGGAAGCTTTCTTT. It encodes CASSWGSSRGEAFF.

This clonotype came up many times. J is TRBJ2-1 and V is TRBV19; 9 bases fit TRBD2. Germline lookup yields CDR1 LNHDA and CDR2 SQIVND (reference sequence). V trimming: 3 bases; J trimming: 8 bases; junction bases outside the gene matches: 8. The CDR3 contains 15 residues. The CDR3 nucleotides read TGTGCCAGTAGTATCGGAGGTAGCGGGAGCGATGAGCAGTTCTTC. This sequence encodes CASSIGGSGSDEQFF.

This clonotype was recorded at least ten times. In nucleotides, the CDR3 is TGTGCCAGCAGTGACGGGGAGCTGTTTTTT. Translated: CASSDGELFF. The J gene is TRBJ2-2, the V gene TRBV25-1, with unresolved D. The CDR3 runs 10 residues. V lost 3 bases to trimming and J lost 7 bases, with 0 bases between them. Germline V gene sequence: CDR1 MGHDK, CDR2 SYGVNS.

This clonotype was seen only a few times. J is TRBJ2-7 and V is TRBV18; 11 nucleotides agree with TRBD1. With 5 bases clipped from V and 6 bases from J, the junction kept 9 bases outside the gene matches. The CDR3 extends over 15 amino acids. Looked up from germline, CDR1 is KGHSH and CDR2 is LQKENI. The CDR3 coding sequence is TGTGCCAGCTCATCATTGTCCGGGACAGGGGGCGAGCAGTACGTC. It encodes CASSSLSGTGGEQYV.

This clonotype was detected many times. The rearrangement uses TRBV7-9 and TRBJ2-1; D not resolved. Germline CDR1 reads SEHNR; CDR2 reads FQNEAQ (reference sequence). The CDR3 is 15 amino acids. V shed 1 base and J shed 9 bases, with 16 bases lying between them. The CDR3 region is CASSLGVGPAGEQFF. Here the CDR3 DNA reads TGTGCCAGCAGCTTAGGTGTGGGCCCCGCAGGTGAGCAGTTCTTC.

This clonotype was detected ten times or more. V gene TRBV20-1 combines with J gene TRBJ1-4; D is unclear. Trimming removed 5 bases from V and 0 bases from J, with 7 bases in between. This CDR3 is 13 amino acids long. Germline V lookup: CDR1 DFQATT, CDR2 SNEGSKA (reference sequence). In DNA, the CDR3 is TGCAGTGCTTCCCTTGCAACTAATGAAAAACTGTTTTTT. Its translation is CSASLATNEKLFF.

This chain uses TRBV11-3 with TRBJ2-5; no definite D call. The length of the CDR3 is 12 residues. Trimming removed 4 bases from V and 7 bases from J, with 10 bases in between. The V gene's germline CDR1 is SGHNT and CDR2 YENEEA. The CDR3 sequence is CASSSQITTQYF. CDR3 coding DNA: TGTGCCAGCAGCTCCCAGATCACGACCCAGTACTTC. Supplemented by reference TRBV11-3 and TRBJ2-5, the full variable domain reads EAGVVQSPRYKIIEKKQPVAFWCNPISGHNTLYWYLQNLGQGPELLIRYENEEAVDDSQLPKDRFSAERLKGVDSTLKIQPAELGDSAVYLCASSSQITTQYFGPGTRLLVL.

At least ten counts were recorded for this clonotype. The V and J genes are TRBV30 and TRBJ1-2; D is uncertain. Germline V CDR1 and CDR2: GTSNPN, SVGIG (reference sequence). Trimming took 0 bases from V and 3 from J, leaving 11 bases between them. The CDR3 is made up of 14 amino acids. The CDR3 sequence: CAWSVFEGDYGYTF. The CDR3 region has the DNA TGTGCCTGGAGTGTATTCGAGGGAGACTATGGCTACACCTTC.

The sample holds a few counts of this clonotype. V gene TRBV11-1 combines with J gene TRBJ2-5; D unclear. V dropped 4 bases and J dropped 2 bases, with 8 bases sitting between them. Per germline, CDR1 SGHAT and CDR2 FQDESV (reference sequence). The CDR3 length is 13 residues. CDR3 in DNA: TGTGCCAGCAGCTACAACTTGCAAGAGACCCAGTACTTC. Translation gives CASSYNLQETQYF. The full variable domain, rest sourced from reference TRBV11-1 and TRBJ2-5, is EAEVAQSPRYKITEKSQAVAFWCDPISGHATLYWYRQILGQGPELLVQFQDESVVDDSQLPKDRFSAERLKGVDSTLKIQPAELGDSAMYLCASSYNLQETQYFGPGTRLLVL.

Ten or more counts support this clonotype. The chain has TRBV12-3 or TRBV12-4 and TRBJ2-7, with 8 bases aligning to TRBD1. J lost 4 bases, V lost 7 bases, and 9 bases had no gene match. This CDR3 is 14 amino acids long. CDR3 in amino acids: CASNQGRGLYEQYF. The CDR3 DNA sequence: TGTGCCAGCAATCAAGGCAGGGGGCTTTACGAGCAGTACTTC.

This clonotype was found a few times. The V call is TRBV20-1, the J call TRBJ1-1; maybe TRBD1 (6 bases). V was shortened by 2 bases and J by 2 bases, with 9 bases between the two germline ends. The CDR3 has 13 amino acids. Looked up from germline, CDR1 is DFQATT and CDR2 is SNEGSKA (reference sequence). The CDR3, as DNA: TGCAGTGCTAGACGACAGGAAAACACTGAAGCTTTCTTT. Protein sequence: CSARRQENTEAFF.

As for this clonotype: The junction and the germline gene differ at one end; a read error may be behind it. The CDR3 protein is CSAGDERTYEQYF. The CDR3 DNA reads as TGCAGTGCTGGAGATGAGCGGACCTACGAGCAGTACTTC. The genes are TRBV20-1 and TRBJ2-7; TRBD2 is a possible D gene (5 bases). The CDR3 totals 13 residues. Germline assignment: CDR1 DFQATT and CDR2 SNEGSKA (reference sequence).

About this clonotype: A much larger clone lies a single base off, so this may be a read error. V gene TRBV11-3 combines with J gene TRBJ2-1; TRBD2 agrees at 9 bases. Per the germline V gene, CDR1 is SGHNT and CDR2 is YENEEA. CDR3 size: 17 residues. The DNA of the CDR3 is TGTACCAGCAGCTCGCGAGAGGAGACTAGCGGCCTACGTGAGCAGTTCTTC. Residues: CTSSSREETSGLREQFF.